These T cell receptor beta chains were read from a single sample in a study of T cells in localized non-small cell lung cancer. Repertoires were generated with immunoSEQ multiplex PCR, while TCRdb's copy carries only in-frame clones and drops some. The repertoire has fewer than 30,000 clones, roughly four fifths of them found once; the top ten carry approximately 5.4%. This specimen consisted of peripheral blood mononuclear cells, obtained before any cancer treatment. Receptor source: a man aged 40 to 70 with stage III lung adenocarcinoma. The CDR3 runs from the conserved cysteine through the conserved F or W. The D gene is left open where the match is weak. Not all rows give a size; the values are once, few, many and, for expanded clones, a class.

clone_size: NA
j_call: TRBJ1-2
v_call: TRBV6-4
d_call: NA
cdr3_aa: CASSSIHGKTYGYTF
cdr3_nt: TGTGCCAGCAGTTCAATCCACGGAAAGACCTATGGCTACACCTTC

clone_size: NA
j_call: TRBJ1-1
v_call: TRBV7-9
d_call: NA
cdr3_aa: CASSFAENTEAFF
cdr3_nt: TGTGCCAGCAGCTTTGCGGAGAACACTGAAGCTTTCTTT

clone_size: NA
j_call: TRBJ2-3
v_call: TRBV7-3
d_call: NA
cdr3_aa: CASSFRVVDTQYF
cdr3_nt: TGTGCCAGCAGCTTCAGGGTTGTAGATACGCAGTATTTT

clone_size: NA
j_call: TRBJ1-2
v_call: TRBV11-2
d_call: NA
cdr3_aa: CASSLGRGGDYGYTF
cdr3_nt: TGTGCCAGCAGCCTAGGGAGAGGGGGGGACTATGGCTACACCTTC

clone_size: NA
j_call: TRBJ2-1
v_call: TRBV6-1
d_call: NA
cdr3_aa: CAVKGDTSYNEQFF
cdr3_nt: TGTGCCGTAAAAGGGGACACCTCCTACAATGAGCAGTTCTTC

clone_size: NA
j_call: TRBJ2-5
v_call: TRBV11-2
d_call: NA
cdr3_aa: CASTSRLGQETQYF
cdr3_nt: TGTGCCAGCACCTCGCGGTTGGGGCAAGAGACCCAGTACTTC

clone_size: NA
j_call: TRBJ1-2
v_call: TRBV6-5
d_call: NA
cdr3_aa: CASSYASGDNYGYTF
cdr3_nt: TGTGCCAGCAGTTACGCTTCCGGAGATAACTATGGCTACACCTTC

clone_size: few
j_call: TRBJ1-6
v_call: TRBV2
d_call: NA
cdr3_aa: CASIPGQVSPLHF
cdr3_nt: TGTGCCAGCATCCCGGGGCAGGTCTCACCCCTCCACTTT

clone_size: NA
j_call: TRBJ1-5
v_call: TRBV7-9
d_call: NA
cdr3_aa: CASSPSGGPHQPQHF
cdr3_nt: TGTGCCAGCAGCCCCTCGGGGGGACCGCATCAGCCCCAGCATTTT

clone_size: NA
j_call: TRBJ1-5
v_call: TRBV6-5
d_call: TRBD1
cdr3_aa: CASTAGGRNQPQHF
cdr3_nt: TGTGCCAGCACCGCAGGGGGCAGGAATCAGCCCCAGCATTTT

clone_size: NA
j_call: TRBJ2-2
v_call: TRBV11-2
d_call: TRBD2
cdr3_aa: CASSSTSGMTGELFF
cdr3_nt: TGTGCCAGCAGCTCGACTAGCGGGATGACCGGGGAGCTGTTTTTT